The T cell receptor beta chain under discussion was sequenced for a study of regulatory T cells in long-lasting Graves disease. Documented time point: newly diagnosed GD, antithyroid drugs for less than 3 months. PBMCs provided the RNA from which the TCR library was made. A volume of approximately 10 milliliters of peripheral blood was collected in EDTA tubes. To make TCR beta libraries, researchers used iRepertoire HTBI primers and Arm-PCR of CDR3 regions. TCRdb re-called the multiplex PCR reads through MiXCR, storing one row per CDR3 protein. The sample contains approximately 360,000 distinct CDR3 sequences, 10% to 15% of which appear only once. Many counts were recorded for this clonotype. The V end lost 4 bases, the J end lost 7 bases, and 10 bases lay between the germline ends. The germline V gene encodes CDR1 SGHTA and CDR2 FQGTGA. The CDR3 has 12 residues. This sample was also put to use in a study of T cells in Graves' hyperthyroidism and ophthalmopathy. That study adds: Hyperthyroidism of Graves' type that showed no ophthalmopathy progression within 18 months was stable. Participants, patients aged 18 to 65, had newly diagnosed hyperthyroidism with a duration under 2 months.

The genes are TRBV7-3 and TRBJ1-2; D unclear. The source material was peripheral blood mononuclear cells (PBMCs), sampled at new diagnosis, from a patient treated with antithyroid drugs. This receptor was obtained from a woman aged 18-29 years with Graves disease. The CDR3 nucleotides read TGTGCCAGCAGCTCGGGAGGGTCTGGCTACACCTTC. Translation gives CASSSGGSGYTF.